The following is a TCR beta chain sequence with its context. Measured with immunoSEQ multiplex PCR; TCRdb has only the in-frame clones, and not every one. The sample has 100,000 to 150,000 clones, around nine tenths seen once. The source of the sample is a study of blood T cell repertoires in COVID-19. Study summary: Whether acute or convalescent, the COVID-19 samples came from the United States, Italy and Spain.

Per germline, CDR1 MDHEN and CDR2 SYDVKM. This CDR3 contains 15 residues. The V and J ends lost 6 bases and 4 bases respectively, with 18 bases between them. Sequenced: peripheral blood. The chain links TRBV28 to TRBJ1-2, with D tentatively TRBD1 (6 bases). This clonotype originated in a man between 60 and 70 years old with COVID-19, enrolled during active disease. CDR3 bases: TGTGCCAGCAGGACCACCAGGGACAATGGCTATGGCTACACCTTC. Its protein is CASRTTRDNGYGYTF.